Presented here are 8 T cell receptor beta chains from one specimen sequenced in a study of vaccination effects on CD4 cells after COVID-19. In the ViraFEST assay, antigen-specific CD4+ clonotypes were identified by expansion after peptide-pool stimulation. An approximately 10-day culture period preceded the isolation of CD4+ T cells. Nucleocapsid antibodies stayed negative before and after vaccination, showing no earlier SARS-CoV-2 infection. The data were produced by immunoSEQ multiplex PCR, yet TCRdb's version contains in-frame clones alone and is incomplete. The sample shows tens of thousands of clones, about four fifths of them seen only once. These receptors have no known antigen. The sample in question was CD4+ T cells from PBMCs cultured with HCoV-NL63 spike peptides, obtained before COVID-19 vaccination. The receptor set was obtained from a human donor who received a COVID-19 vaccine.

The chain joins TRBV6-2 or TRBV6-3 to TRBJ2-3; TRBD2 matches 7 bases. Germline V gene sequence: CDR1 MNHEY, CDR2 SVGEGT. CDR3 length: 17 residues. The ends lost 2 bases at V and 7 bases at J; junction bases unmatched: 15. CDR3 sequence: CASSYVSMRTRLYTQYF. CDR3 coding DNA: TGTGCCAGCAGTTACGTTTCTATGCGGACTAGACTTTATACGCAGTATTTT.

The chain links TRBV5-1 to TRBJ2-5; maybe TRBD2 (5 bases). Germline V gene lookup returns CDR1 SGHRS and CDR2 YFSETQ. The CDR3 is 15 residues long. V shed 2 bases and J shed 3 bases, with 14 bases lying between them. CDR3 sequence reads: CASSFEGRPEETQYF. CDR3 sequence (DNA): TGCGCCAGCAGCTTTGAGGGCCGTCCAGAAGAGACCCAGTACTTC.

V gene TRBV6-6 combines with J gene TRBJ1-6, with D possibly TRBD1 on 5 matching bases. Germline lookup yields CDR1 MNHNY and CDR2 SVGAGI (reference sequence). There are 16 residues in the CDR3. Between the trimmed V and J ends, which lost 4 bases and 6 bases, there was a span of 16 bases. This CDR3 reads CASSSKGPFFNSPLHF. CDR3 nucleotide sequence: TGTGCCAGCAGTTCAAAGGGGCCCTTCTTTAATTCACCCCTCCACTTT.

This clone occurred once. V and J are TRBV10-3 and TRBJ1-3; perhaps TRBD1 as D (6 bases). The CDR3 runs to 14 residues. Trimming pared 4 bases from V and 4 bases from J, leaving 11 bases between. Germline CDR1 is ENHRY and CDR2 is SYGVKD. CDR3 sequence: CAISAQGTGNTIYF. The CDR3 nucleotides are TGTGCCATCAGTGCCCAGGGGACAGGAAACACCATATATTTT.

This clone showed up just a few times. The chain couples TRBV10-1 to TRBJ1-2; D is undetermined. This CDR3 is 14 amino acids long. The germline V gene encodes CDR1 WNHNN and CDR2 SYGVQD (reference sequence). V was clipped by 8 bases and J by 4 bases, with 17 bases between them. The DNA for the CDR3 is TGCGCCAGCCCAGACACGGACGACTGCTATGGCTACACCTTC. Its protein product is CASPDTDDCYGYTF.

V gene TRBV9 combines with J gene TRBJ1-6; 11 bases match TRBD1. With 0 bases clipped from V and 4 bases from J, the junction kept 15 bases outside the gene matches. This CDR3 has 21 residues. Germline CDR1 SGDLS, CDR2 YYNGEE. In nucleotides, the CDR3 is TGTGCCAGCAGCGTAGGCCGGCGGGACAGGGGGAATTCTAATTATAATTCACCCCTCCACTTT. This sequence encodes CASSVGRRDRGNSNYNSPLHF.

The V call is TRBV2, the J call TRBJ2-7; D might be TRBD1 (6 bases). This CDR3 has 13 residues. Trimming took 5 bases from V and 5 from J, leaving 13 bases between them. The germline V gene encodes CDR1 SNHLY and CDR2 FYNNEI. Here the CDR3 DNA reads TGTGCCAGCAGTCAGGGGTGGGAGAACGAGCAGTACGTC. Its translation: CASSQGWENEQYV.

This chain uses TRBV29-1 with TRBJ2-3; D may be TRBD2 (7 bases). Looked up from germline, CDR1 is SQVTM and CDR2 is ANQGSEA. The CDR3 contains 13 residues. The V gene lost 8 bases and the J gene lost 4 bases, with 16 bases spanning the gap. The CDR3 sequence is CSLRAGASDTQYF. CDR3 bases: TGCAGCTTACGGGCGGGGGCGTCAGATACGCAGTATTTT.